These T cell receptor beta chains were read from a single sample in a study of T cells in Graves' hyperthyroidism and ophthalmopathy. TCRdb fed the multiplex PCR reads into MiXCR, producing one record per CDR3 protein. The sample has under 350,000 distinct CDR3 sequences; about 15% are singletons. Input material: blood. All receptors derive from a woman aged 55-70 years with Graves' ophthalmopathy. Both conserved end residues are part of each CDR3. A D gene is named only where the DNA matches it firmly. A clone size is listed for some rows: how often the clone was seen (once, few, many), or a class if it is expanded.

abundance,d_gene,v_gene,j_gene,CDR3nt,CDR3aa
few,-,TRBV6-1,TRBJ2-3,TGTGCCAACAGTTCTACTTCAGATACGCAGTATTTT,CANSSTSDTQYF
many,-,TRBV4-2,TRBJ2-5,TGTGCCAGCAGCAGCAAGGAGGGGGCGGGGAGACAAGAGACCCAGTACTTC,CASSSKEGAGRQETQYF
-,-,TRBV27,TRBJ2-7,TGTGCCAGCAGTTTGGCGGGACAGACCTACGAGCAGTACTTC,CASSLAGQTYEQYF
-,TRBD1,TRBV7-9,TRBJ2-7,TGTGCCAGCAGCTTAGAACAGGGGGTCCACGAGCAGTACTTC,CASSLEQGVHEQYF
many,-,TRBV11-2,TRBJ2-3,TGTGCCAGCAGCTTAGGTTGGAGCGGGCGGAGCACAGATACGCAGTATTTT,CASSLGWSGRSTDTQYF
few,TRBD1,TRBV24-1,TRBJ2-3,TGTGCCACCAGTGACGGGACAGCGAGCACAGATACGCAGTATTTT,CATSDGTASTDTQYF
many,-,TRBV19,TRBJ1-5,TGTGCCAGTAGTATGGGGTCAAGGGCAGTTCAGCCCCAGCATTTT,CASSMGSRAVQPQHF
-,TRBD1,TRBV5-1,TRBJ1-6,TGCGCCAGCAGCCAAGTTGACAGGGATAATTCACCCCTCCACTTT,CASSQVDRDNSPLHF
-,-,TRBV11-1,TRBJ1-1,TGTGCCAGCAGCCGGGGGGACGGACCGAACACTGAAGCTTTCTTT,CASSRGDGPNTEAFF
many,-,TRBV12-3/TRBV12-4,TRBJ2-2,TGTGCCAGCAGTTTGGTAGGCCGATGGGCCGGGGAGCTGTTTTTT,CASSLVGRWAGELFF
-,TRBD1,TRBV12-3/TRBV12-4,TRBJ1-5,TGTGCCAGCAGCCCGGGACAGGCCAATCAGCCCCAGCATTTT,CASSPGQANQPQHF
-,TRBD1,TRBV20-1,TRBJ1-1,TGCAGTGCTAGAGATTATAGGTTCTTGGGCGAGGACAGGGGTAAGACTGAAGCTTTCTTT,CSARDYRFLGEDRGKTEAFF
many,TRBD2,TRBV30,TRBJ2-1,TGTGCCTGCTCAAGCGGGGTCCGGCTAAATGAGCAGTTCTTC,CACSSGVRLNEQFF
-,TRBD2,TRBV6-2/TRBV6-3,TRBJ2-1,TGTGCCAGCAGTTATGTCGCGGGGGGTTCTCACAATGAGCAGTTCTTC,CASSYVAGGSHNEQFF
few,TRBD1,TRBV6-1,TRBJ1-2,TGTGCCAGCAGTTTTGCAGGGACAGGGGATGGCTACACCTTC,CASSFAGTGDGYTF
-,-,TRBV7-3,TRBJ1-6,TGTGCCAGCAGCTCCCAATCGGATTCACCCCTCCACTTT,CASSSQSDSPLHF
many,TRBD1,TRBV28,TRBJ1-1,TGTGCCAGCATCCCCGCCGGGACAGGAGTCACTGAAGCTTTCTTT,CASIPAGTGVTEAFF
many,TRBD1,TRBV7-2,TRBJ2-7,TGTGCCAGCAGCTCCAGACAGGGGGCAGGAAGGTACTTC,CASSSRQGAGRYF
once,TRBD1,TRBV14,TRBJ2-2,TGTGCCAGCAACCAAGAATACAGGGGGCTAAGCACCGGGGAGCTGTTTTTT,CASNQEYRGLSTGELFF
-,TRBD1,TRBV7-2,TRBJ1-1,TGTGCCAGTAGAGCAGCTTCCGGGACAGTGAACACTGAAGCTTTCTTT,CASRAASGTVNTEAFF
-,TRBD2,TRBV12-3/TRBV12-4,TRBJ2-1,TGTGCCAGCAATTTAGCGGGAGGAACCTACAATGAGCAGTTCTTC,CASNLAGGTYNEQFF
-,TRBD1,TRBV7-2,TRBJ2-1,TGTGCCAGCACCCCAGGGACAGGTACGAGGAATGAGCAGTTCTTC,CASTPGTGTRNEQFF
many,TRBD1,TRBV13,TRBJ1-6,TGTGCCAGCAGCGTCGGGACAGGGGGTTATAATTCACCCCTCCACTTT,CASSVGTGGYNSPLHF
once,-,TRBV5-4,TRBJ2-5,TGTGCCAGCAGCTTGTCCGGGCGGGTTAAAGAGACCCAGTACTTC,CASSLSGRVKETQYF
many,-,TRBV6-2/TRBV6-3,TRBJ2-7,TGTGCCAGCAGCCGCACCGAAGGGGGCTACGAGCAGTACTTC,CASSRTEGGYEQYF
few,-,TRBV5-1,TRBJ2-6,TGCGCCAGCAGCCCGGACGGGTCTGGGGCCAACGTCCTGACTTTC,CASSPDGSGANVLTF
many,TRBD1,TRBV7-2,TRBJ2-7,TGTGCCAGCAGCTTAGCCACAGGGGGTTCCTACGAGCAGTACTTC,CASSLATGGSYEQYF
many,-,TRBV3-1,TRBJ2-3,TGTGCCAGCAGCCAAGAAGGGACGGGATATACGCAGTATTTT,CASSQEGTGYTQYF
-,-,TRBV5-1,TRBJ1-3,TGCGCCAGCTTCGACGGGATGTACGGAAACACCATATATTTT,CASFDGMYGNTIYF
many,-,TRBV28,TRBJ2-3,TGTGCCAGCAGTCTCCCCCCCCTCGATACGCAGTATTTT,CASSLPPLDTQYF
many,-,TRBV5-1,TRBJ2-3,TGCGCCAGCAGAATCATAGAGGATACGCAGTATTTT,CASRIIEDTQYF
-,-,TRBV5-1,TRBJ2-7,TGCGCCAGCAGCTTGGGTGCCAGGGCCTACGAGCAGTACTTC,CASSLGARAYEQYF
many,-,TRBV20-1,TRBJ2-3,TGCAGTGCTTCGCGGGACAGAAACACAGATACGCAGTATTTT,CSASRDRNTDTQYF
many,-,TRBV28,TRBJ2-3,TGTGCCATCCAGGGTCCAGATACGCAGTATTTT,CAIQGPDTQYF
few,-,TRBV29-1,TRBJ1-1,TGCAGCGTTGGCGGGTTGAACACTGAAGCTTTCTTT,CSVGGLNTEAFF
few,TRBD1,TRBV18,TRBJ1-1,TGTGCCAGCTCACAGGGGACAGATGCTGAAGCTTTCTTT,CASSQGTDAEAFF
-,TRBD1,TRBV2,TRBJ1-4,TGTGCCAGCAGTGATTGGGACAGGGTGGTGAGAAATGAAAAACTGTTTTTT,CASSDWDRVVRNEKLFF
many,-,TRBV12-3/TRBV12-4,TRBJ2-5,TGTGCCAGCAGTCCCAATCGTCGGGAGACCCAGTACTTC,CASSPNRRETQYF
few,TRBD2,TRBV13,TRBJ2-1,TGTGCCAGCAGCCCACCGACCTACGGACTAGCGGGGGGGTGGGATGGTAATGAGCAGTTCTTC,CASSPPTYGLAGGWDGNEQFF
-,-,TRBV12-5,TRBJ1-1,TGTGCTAGTGGCAGAGGCCGGGATACTGAAGCTTTCTTT,CASGRGRDTEAFF
many,-,TRBV28,TRBJ1-5,TGTGCCAGCAGTACTAGGCGGGGTCCAGGCAATCAGCCCCAGCATTTT,CASSTRRGPGNQPQHF
few,-,TRBV6-2/TRBV6-3,TRBJ1-3,TGTGCCAGCAGAAAGGACTCTGGAAACACCATATATTTT,CASRKDSGNTIYF
few,-,TRBV9,TRBJ2-5,TGTGCCAGCAGCGTAGGAGGGTTCCAAGAGACCCAGTACTTC,CASSVGGFQETQYF
many,-,TRBV12-3/TRBV12-4,TRBJ2-7,TGTGCCAGCAGTTTAGCGCGGCCGTACGAGCAGTACTTC,CASSLARPYEQYF